These T cell receptor beta chains were read from a single sample in a study of CD8 T cells in ankylosing spondylitis. TCRdb fed the 5' RACE reads into MiXCR, producing one record per CDR3 protein. In the table there are about 23,000 distinct CDR3 sequences, less than 20% of which are singletons. The material sequenced was blood. The receptors were sampled from a male donor with ankylosing spondylitis or in good health (not recorded which). CDR3s include the opening cysteine and the closing phenylalanine or tryptophan. D genes are given only for firm matches. Some rows have no size entry. The others give once, few or many, or a class for an expanded clone.

clone_size	j_call	d_call	v_call	cdr3_aa	cdr3_nt
-	TRBJ1-4	-	TRBV18	CASSPESTNEKLFF	TGTGCCAGCTCACCAGAGTCAACTAATGAAAAACTGTTTTTT
few	TRBJ1-5	-	TRBV5-4	CASSFGGSNQPQHF	TGTGCCAGCAGCTTCGGCGGATCCAATCAGCCCCAGCATTTT
few	TRBJ1-2	-	TRBV7-6	CASSRQTFYGYTF	TGTGCCAGCAGCCGACAGACTTTCTATGGCTACACCTTC
-	TRBJ2-7	-	TRBV5-1	CASSRELGEQYF	TGCGCCAGCAGCCGGGAGCTCGGAGAGCAGTACTTC
many	TRBJ2-1	TRBD2	TRBV10-3	CAIRQQTSGSYNEQFF	TGTGCCATCAGACAGCAGACTAGCGGGTCCTACAATGAGCAGTTCTTC
many	TRBJ2-5	TRBD2	TRBV9	CASSGSGTTQETQYF	TGTGCCAGCAGCGGATCCGGGACTACCCAAGAGACCCAGTACTTC
many	TRBJ2-5	-	TRBV3-1	CASSSQETQYF	TGTGCCAGCAGTTCTCAAGAGACCCAGTACTTC
-	TRBJ2-3	-	TRBV6-2/TRBV6-3	CASGPQFYTDTQYF	TGTGCCAGCGGACCACAGTTTTACACAGATACGCAGTATTTT
few	TRBJ1-1	-	TRBV20-1	CSARDLRSKAVMGAFF	TGCAGTGCTAGAGATCTAAGGTCAAAGGCCGTAATGGGAGCTTTCTTT
-	TRBJ2-1	TRBD2	TRBV5-1	CASSPRPGRVWDEQFF	TGCGCCAGCAGCCCCCGGCCCGGGAGGGTATGGGATGAGCAGTTCTTC
-	TRBJ2-7	TRBD2	TRBV29-1	CSVVGLIAGGHPYEQYF	TGCAGCGTTGTGGGTCTGATAGCGGGAGGCCATCCCTACGAGCAGTACTTC
-	TRBJ2-5	TRBD1	TRBV4-3	CASSPRDRSQETQYF	TGCGCCAGCAGCCCACGGGACAGATCCCAAGAGACCCAGTACTTC
-	TRBJ2-1	-	TRBV5-1	CASSLLSSRTVLQEQFF	TGCGCCAGCAGCTTGTTATCATCGCGAACAGTATTACAGGAGCAGTTCTTC
many	TRBJ2-3	-	TRBV12-3/TRBV12-4	CASSLGGSTDTQYF	TGTGCCAGCAGTTTGGGCGGGAGCACAGATACGCAGTATTTT
few	TRBJ2-1	-	TRBV5-5	CASGVSGHSYNEQFF	TGTGCCAGCGGGGTTAGCGGACACTCCTACAATGAGCAGTTCTTC
-	TRBJ2-3	-	TRBV7-2	CASGPAVRDTQYF	TGTGCCAGCGGGCCAGCGGTTAGGGATACGCAGTATTTT
few	TRBJ2-1	-	TRBV27	CASSLYGAGWEQFF	TGTGCCAGCAGTTTATACGGTGCGGGATGGGAGCAGTTCTTC
many	TRBJ1-4	-	TRBV20-1	CSALPSGEKLFF	TGCAGTGCCCTCCCTTCGGGCGAAAAACTGTTTTTT
few	TRBJ1-4	-	TRBV5-1	CASSSGPANEKLFF	TGCGCCAGCAGCTCCGGGCCCGCTAATGAAAAACTGTTTTTT
-	TRBJ2-1	TRBD1	TRBV7-2	CASSFLQGSSEQFF	TGTGCCAGCAGCTTTCTACAGGGGAGTTCTGAGCAGTTCTTC
-	TRBJ1-4	-	TRBV7-9	CASTRAGTNEKLFF	TGTGCCAGCACCCGCGCGGGCACTAATGAAAAACTGTTTTTT
few	TRBJ2-7	-	TRBV28	CASSLHDNRYEQYF	TGTGCCAGCAGTTTACACGATAACAGATACGAGCAGTACTTC
-	TRBJ1-4	-	TRBV18	CASSPSPGTQEKLFF	TGTGCCAGCTCACCATCCCCAGGGACACAGGAAAAACTGTTTTTT
few	TRBJ2-1	-	TRBV29-1	CSADAGRKYNEQFF	TGCAGCGCTGACGCAGGGAGGAAGTACAATGAGCAGTTCTTC
few	TRBJ2-6	-	TRBV20-1	CSARKTSGANVLTF	TGCAGTGCTCGCAAGACCTCTGGGGCCAACGTCCTGACTTTC
-	TRBJ1-2	-	TRBV11-2	CASSLEANGYTF	TGTGCCAGCAGCTTAGAGGCTAACGGCTACACCTTC
-	TRBJ2-1	TRBD2	TRBV7-6	CASSLVAAGNRYNEQFF	TGTGCCAGCAGCTTAGTGGCAGCGGGAAACAGATACAATGAGCAGTTCTTC
many	TRBJ2-3	-	TRBV7-2	CASSWTAKGDTQYF	TGTGCCAGCAGTTGGACAGCAAAGGGGGATACGCAGTATTTT
many	TRBJ1-5	-	TRBV20-1	CSASPRPPIQPQHF	TGCAGTGCTAGCCCTCGGCCACCAATTCAGCCCCAGCATTTT
-	TRBJ2-6	-	TRBV7-2	CASSFKSSGANVLTF	TGTGCCAGCAGCTTTAAAAGCTCTGGGGCCAACGTCCTGACTTTC
once	TRBJ2-1	-	TRBV24-1	CATSDPLGGQTQFF	TGTGCCACCAGTGATCCCTTGGGTGGGCAGACACAGTTCTTC
many	TRBJ1-2	-	TRBV7-2	CASSLLELGYTF	TGTGCCAGCAGCTTATTGGAATTAGGCTACACCTTC
many	TRBJ2-3	-	TRBV28	CASSPLLLRGSSTDTQYF	TGTGCCAGCAGTCCACTCCTACTTCGCGGGTCGAGCACAGATACGCAGTATTTT
many	TRBJ2-2	-	TRBV5-1	CASSLGTSGSGELFF	TGCGCCAGCAGCCTGGGGACCTCGGGGAGCGGGGAGCTGTTTTTT
many	TRBJ2-3	TRBD2	TRBV12-3/TRBV12-4	CASRNSGGPADTQYF	TGTGCCAGCAGGAATTCGGGGGGGCCCGCAGATACGCAGTATTTT
many	TRBJ1-4	TRBD1	TRBV20-1	CSAPDRVLGEKLFF	TGCAGTGCTCCGGACAGGGTCCTTGGTGAAAAACTGTTTTTT
many	TRBJ2-2	TRBD2	TRBV5-1	CASSISGGHTGELFF	TGCGCCAGCAGCATTAGCGGGGGCCACACCGGGGAGCTGTTTTTT
many	TRBJ1-3	-	TRBV29-1	CSVGATRAGTIYF	TGCAGCGTTGGGGCGACAAGGGCGGGCACCATATATTTT
-	TRBJ2-7	-	TRBV29-1	CSVLDRSSYEQYF	TGCAGCGTCCTCGACAGGAGCTCCTACGAGCAGTACTTC
few	TRBJ2-1	TRBD1	TRBV4-3	CASSQEFDRGVSQFF	TGCGCCAGCAGCCAAGAATTCGACAGGGGTGTTTCCCAGTTCTTC
-	TRBJ2-6	-	TRBV20-1	CSATDSSSGANVLTF	TGCAGTGCCACTGACAGTAGCTCTGGGGCCAACGTCCTGACTTTC
-	TRBJ2-3	-	TRBV5-1	CASSLTGPWDTQYF	TGCGCCAGCAGCTTGACAGGGCCATGGGATACGCAGTATTTT
-	TRBJ1-4	-	TRBV29-1	CSVVLQGLKLFF	TGCAGCGTTGTGTTACAGGGTTTGAAACTGTTTTTT
many	TRBJ2-1	TRBD1	TRBV20-1	CSASARGISNEQFF	TGCAGTGCTAGCGCCAGGGGGATCAGCAATGAGCAGTTCTTC
few	TRBJ2-2	-	TRBV12-3/TRBV12-4	CASSFGGNTGELFF	TGTGCCAGCAGTTTCGGCGGAAACACCGGGGAGCTGTTTTTT
few	TRBJ2-3	-	TRBV27	CASSLGAWGTDTQYF	TGTGCCAGCAGTTTGGGGGCCTGGGGCACAGATACGCAGTATTTT